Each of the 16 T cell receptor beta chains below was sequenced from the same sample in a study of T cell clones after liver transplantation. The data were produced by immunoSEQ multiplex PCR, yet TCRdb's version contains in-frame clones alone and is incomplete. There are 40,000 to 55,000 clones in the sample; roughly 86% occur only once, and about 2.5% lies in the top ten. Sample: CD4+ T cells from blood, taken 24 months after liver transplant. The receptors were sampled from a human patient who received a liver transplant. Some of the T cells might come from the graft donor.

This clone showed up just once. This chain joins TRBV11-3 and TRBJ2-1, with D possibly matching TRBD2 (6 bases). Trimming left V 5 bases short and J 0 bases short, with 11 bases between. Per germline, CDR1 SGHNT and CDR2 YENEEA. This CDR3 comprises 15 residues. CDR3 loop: CASSVDGSSYNEQFF. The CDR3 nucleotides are TGTGCCAGCAGCGTCGACGGGAGCTCCTACAATGAGCAGTTCTTC.

The CDR3 reads CASSLGPGGDTEAFF. The DNA for the CDR3 is TGTGCCAGCTCCCTTGGACCTGGGGGAGACACTGAAGCTTTCTTT. The chain links TRBV18 to TRBJ1-1, with a possible D match to TRBD1 (5 bases). The CDR3 loop spans 15 amino acids. V lost 6 bases, J lost 3 bases, and 17 bases lay in between. The V gene's germline CDR1 is KGHSH and CDR2 LQKENI.

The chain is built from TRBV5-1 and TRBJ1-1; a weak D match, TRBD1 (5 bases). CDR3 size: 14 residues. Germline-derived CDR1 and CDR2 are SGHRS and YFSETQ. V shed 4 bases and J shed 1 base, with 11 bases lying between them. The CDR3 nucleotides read TGCGCCAGCAGCACGGGGCCACCGAACACTGAAGCTTTCTTT. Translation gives CASSTGPPNTEAFF.

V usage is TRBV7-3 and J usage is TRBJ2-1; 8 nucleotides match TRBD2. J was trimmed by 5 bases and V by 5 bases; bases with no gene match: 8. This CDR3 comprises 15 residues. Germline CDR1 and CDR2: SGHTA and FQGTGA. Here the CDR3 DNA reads TGTGCCAGCAGCACCGGGACTAGAGTAAACAATGAGCAGTTCTTC. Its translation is CASSTGTRVNNEQFF.

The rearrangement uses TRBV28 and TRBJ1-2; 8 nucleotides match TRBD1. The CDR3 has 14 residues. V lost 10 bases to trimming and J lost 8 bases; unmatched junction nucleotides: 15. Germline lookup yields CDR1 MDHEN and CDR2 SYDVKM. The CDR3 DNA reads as TGTGCCATCCCCGGGACAGGCGGTACGGGAGGCTACACCTTC. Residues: CAIPGTGGTGGYTF.

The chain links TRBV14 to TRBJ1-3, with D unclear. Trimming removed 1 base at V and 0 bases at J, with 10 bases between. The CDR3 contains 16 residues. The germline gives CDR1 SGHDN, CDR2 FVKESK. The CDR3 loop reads CASSQVISYSGNTIYF. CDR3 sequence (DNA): TGTGCCAGCAGCCAAGTTATTAGCTACTCTGGAAACACCATATATTTT. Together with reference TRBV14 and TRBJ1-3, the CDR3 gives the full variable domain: EAGVTQFPSHSVIEKGQTVTLRCDPISGHDNLYWYRRVMGKEIKFLLHFVKESKQDESGMPNNRFLAERTGGTYSTLKVQPAELEDSGVYFCASSQVISYSGNTIYFGEGSWLTVV.

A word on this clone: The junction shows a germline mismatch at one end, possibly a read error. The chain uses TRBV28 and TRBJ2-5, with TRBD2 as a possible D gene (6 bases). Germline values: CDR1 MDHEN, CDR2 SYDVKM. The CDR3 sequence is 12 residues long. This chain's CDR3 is CASSSTTSSVNF. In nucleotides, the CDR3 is TGTGCCAGCAGTTCTACAACTAGCTCAGTAAACTTC.

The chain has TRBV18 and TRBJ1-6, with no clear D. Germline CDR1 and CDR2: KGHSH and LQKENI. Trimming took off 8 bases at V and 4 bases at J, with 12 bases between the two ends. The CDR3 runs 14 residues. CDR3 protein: CASADAGYNSPLHF. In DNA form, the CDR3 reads TGTGCCAGCGCCGACGCGGGTTATAATTCACCCCTCCACTTT.

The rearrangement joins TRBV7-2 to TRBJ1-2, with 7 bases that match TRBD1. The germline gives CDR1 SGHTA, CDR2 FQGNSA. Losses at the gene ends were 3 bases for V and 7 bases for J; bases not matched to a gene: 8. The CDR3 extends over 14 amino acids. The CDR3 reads CASSFTGDPSGYTF. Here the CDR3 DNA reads TGTGCCAGCAGCTTCACAGGGGACCCGAGTGGCTACACCTTC. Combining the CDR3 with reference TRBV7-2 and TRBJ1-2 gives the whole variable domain GAGVSQSPSNKVTEKGKDVELRCDPISGHTALYWYRQSLGQGLEFLIYFQGNSAPDKSGLPSDRFSAERTGGSVSTLTIQRTQQEDSAVYLCASSFTGDPSGYTFGSGTRLTVV.

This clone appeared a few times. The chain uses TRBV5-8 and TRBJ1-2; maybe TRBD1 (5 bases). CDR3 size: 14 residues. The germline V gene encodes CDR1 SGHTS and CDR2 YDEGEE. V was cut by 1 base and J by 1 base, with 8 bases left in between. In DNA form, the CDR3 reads TGTGCCAGCAGCTTGAGGGGCGTTAACTATGGCTACACCTTC. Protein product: CASSLRGVNYGYTF.

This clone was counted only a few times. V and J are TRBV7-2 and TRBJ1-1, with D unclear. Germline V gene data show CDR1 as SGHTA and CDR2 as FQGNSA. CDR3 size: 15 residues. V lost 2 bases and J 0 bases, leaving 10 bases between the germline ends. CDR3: CASSLNGRVNTEAFF. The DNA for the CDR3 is TGTGCCAGCAGCTTAAATGGCAGAGTGAACACTGAAGCTTTCTTT. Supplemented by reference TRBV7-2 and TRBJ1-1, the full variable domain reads GAGVSQSPSNKVTEKGKDVELRCDPISGHTALYWYRQSLGQGLEFLIYFQGNSAPDKSGLPSDRFSAERTGGSVSTLTIQRTQQEDSAVYLCASSLNGRVNTEAFFGQGTRLTVV.

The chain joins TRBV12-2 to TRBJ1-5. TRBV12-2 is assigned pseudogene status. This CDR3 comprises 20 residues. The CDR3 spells CASRLAERPDLTRLNQPQHF. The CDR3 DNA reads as TGTGCAAGTCGCTTAGCGGAACGGCCCGACCTCACTAGATTAAATCAGCCCCAGCATTTT.

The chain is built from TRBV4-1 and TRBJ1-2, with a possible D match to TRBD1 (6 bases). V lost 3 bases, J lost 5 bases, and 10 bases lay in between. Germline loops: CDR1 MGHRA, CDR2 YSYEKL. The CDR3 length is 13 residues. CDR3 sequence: CASSHSQGYGYTF. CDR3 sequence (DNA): TGCGCCAGCAGCCATTCACAGGGTTATGGCTACACCTTC.

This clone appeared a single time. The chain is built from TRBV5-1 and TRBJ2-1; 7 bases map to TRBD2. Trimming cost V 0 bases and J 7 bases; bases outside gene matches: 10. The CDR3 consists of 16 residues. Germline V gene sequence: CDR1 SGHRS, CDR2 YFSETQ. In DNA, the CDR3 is TGCGCCAGCAGCTTGGCGACCATTCAGGGAGGGAATGAGCAGTTCTTC. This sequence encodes CASSLATIQGGNEQFF.

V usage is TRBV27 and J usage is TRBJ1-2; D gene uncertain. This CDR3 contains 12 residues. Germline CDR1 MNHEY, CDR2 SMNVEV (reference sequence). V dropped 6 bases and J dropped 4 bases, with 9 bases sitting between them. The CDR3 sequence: CASSPWGYGYTF. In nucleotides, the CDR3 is TGTGCCAGCAGCCCCTGGGGCTATGGCTACACCTTC.

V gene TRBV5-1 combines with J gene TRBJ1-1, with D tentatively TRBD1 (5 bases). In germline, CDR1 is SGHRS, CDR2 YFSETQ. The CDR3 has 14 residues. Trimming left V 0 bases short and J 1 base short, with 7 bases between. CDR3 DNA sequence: TGCGCCAGCAGCTTGGACGGGGCGAACACTGAAGCTTTCTTT. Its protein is CASSLDGANTEAFF.